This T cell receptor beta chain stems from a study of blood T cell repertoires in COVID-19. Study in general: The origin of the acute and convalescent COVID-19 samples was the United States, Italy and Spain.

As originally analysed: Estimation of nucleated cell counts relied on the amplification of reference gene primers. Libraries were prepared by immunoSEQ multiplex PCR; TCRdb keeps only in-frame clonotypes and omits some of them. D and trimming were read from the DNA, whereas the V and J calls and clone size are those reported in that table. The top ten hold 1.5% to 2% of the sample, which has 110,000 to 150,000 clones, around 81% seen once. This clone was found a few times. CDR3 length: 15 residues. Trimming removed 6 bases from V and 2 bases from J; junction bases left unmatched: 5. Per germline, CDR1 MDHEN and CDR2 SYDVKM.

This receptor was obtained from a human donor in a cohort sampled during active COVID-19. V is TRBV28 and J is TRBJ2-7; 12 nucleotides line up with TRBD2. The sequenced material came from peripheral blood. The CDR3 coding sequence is TGTGCCAGCAGCCAACTAGCGGGAGGACCCTACGAGCAGTACTTC. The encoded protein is CASSQLAGGPYEQYF.